One sample yielded the 6 T cell receptor beta chains listed below, sequenced in a study of T-cell memory formation after mild COVID-19. From the 5' RACE reads, TCRdb called clonotypes with MiXCR, one entry per CDR3 protein. The sample holds approximately 180,000 distinct CDR3 sequences; 16% are singletons and the top ten take 2% to 2.5%. The sample consisted of PBMCs or a T cell subset sorted from them (not recorded which). Every receptor here comes from an adult woman who had mild COVID-19 (a few samples of this study predate the infection). Cell type and time point are not known.

The chain joins TRBV15 to TRBJ1-6, with D hard to call. The germline V gene encodes CDR1 LNHNV and CDR2 YYDKDF (reference sequence). Between the trimmed V and J ends, which lost 4 bases and 6 bases, there was a span of 7 bases. CDR3 size: 13 residues. The CDR3: CATSNGLNSPLHF. The DNA of the CDR3 is TGTGCCACCAGCAACGGCCTTAATTCACCCCTCCACTTT. Full variable domain (remainder filled in from reference TRBV15 and TRBJ1-6): DAMVIQNPRYQVTQFGKPVTLSCSQTLNHNVMYWYQQKSSQAPKLLFHYYDKDFNNEADTPDNFQSRRPNTSFCFLDIRSPGLGDTAMYLCATSNGLNSPLHFGNGTRLTVT.

This clonotype was picked up a small number of times. The chain is built from TRBV15 and TRBJ2-1, with 11 bases aligning to TRBD2. Germline trimming cut 4 bases from V and 7 bases from J; bases unmatched to any gene: 9. Germline V gene sequence: CDR1 LNHNV, CDR2 YYDKDF (reference sequence). This CDR3 region has 16 residues. The DNA of the CDR3 is TGTGCCACCAGCACCTTACTAGCGGGAGTGGGAAATGAGCAGTTCTTC. It encodes CATSTLLAGVGNEQFF.

This rearrangement joins TRBV12-3 or TRBV12-4 to TRBJ2-1; 16 nucleotides align to TRBD2. V dropped 6 bases and J dropped 2; count of bases not matched to a gene: 7. The length of the CDR3 is 18 residues. This CDR3 is CASSGTSGRAVPYNEQFF. The CDR3 nucleotides read TGTGCCAGCAGCGGGACTAGCGGGAGGGCCGTTCCCTACAATGAGCAGTTCTTC.

With respect to this clonotype: A junction boundary mismatches the germline segment, possibly from a read error. This chain joins TRBV6-4 and TRBJ2-1, with D hard to call. CDR1 and CDR2 from the germline V gene are MRHNA and SNTAGT. CDR3 size: 13 residues. The CDR3 DNA sequence: TGTGCCAGCAGTGAAGAGTCCTTCAATGAGCAGTTCTTC. Translated: CASSEESFNEQFF.

The chain combines TRBV5-1 with TRBJ2-2, with D unclear. Trimming took 0 bases from V and 1 from J, leaving 10 bases between them. The CDR3 has 16 residues. Looked up from germline, CDR1 is SGHRS and CDR2 is YFSETQ. CDR3 sequence reads: CASSLGRSGNTGELFF. The CDR3 nucleotides read TGCGCCAGCAGCTTGGGGCGGTCAGGGAACACCGGGGAGCTGTTTTTT.

This clonotype has more than one count but fewer than ten. The rearrangement links TRBV6-2 or TRBV6-3 to TRBJ2-4, with 7 nucleotides matching TRBD2. CDR1 is MNHEY and CDR2 is SVGEGT in the germline V gene. With 2 bases clipped from V and 6 bases from J, the junction kept 16 bases outside the gene matches. The CDR3 loop spans 18 amino acids. CDR3 in DNA: TGTGCCAGCAGTTACCTCCGAAAAGGGGAGCGGGGTGGAAACATTCAGTACTTC. It translates to CASSYLRKGERGGNIQYF.